The 17 T cell receptor beta chains given below trace back to one sample, sequenced in a study of tissue T cells after allogeneic stem cell transplantation. Generated by immunoSEQ multiplex PCR, the TCRdb table keeps only in-frame clones and is missing some. This sample has under 8,000 clones, with around half found just once. The time point was: mouse harvest day 7 after allogeneic transplant. Each mouse received 10^7 T-cell-depleted marrow cells plus 10^6 splenic CD5+ T cells by tail vein. Sequencing used lymph node tissue. All receptors come from a female BALB/c mouse given C57BL/6 T cells with graft-versus-host disease after an allogeneic hematopoietic cell transplant.

Concerning this clone itself: Mouse gene names and germline throughout. The DNA ends 1 residue before the CDR3 does, and the rest of the CDR3 is filled in from the germline J gene. The chain couples TRBV20 to TRBJ2-7; 8 bases are shared with TRBD2. Germline loops: CDR1 GFQATS, CDR2 STVNSAI. V shed 0 bases and J 4 bases; nucleotides not matched to a gene: 2. CDR3 size: 13 residues. The covered CDR3 bases are TGTGGTGCTAGGGATGGGGGGGATTATGAACAGTAC. Residues: CGARDGGDYEQY. The entire CDR3 sequence reads CGARDGGDYEQYF.

Comments on this clone: Gene and germline names: mouse. The read comes to an end 1 residue before the CDR3 does, leaving the germline J gene to fill in the end. The chain carries TRBV3 and TRBJ1-4; D unresolved. The CDR3 has 13 residues. CDR1 is SNHLY, CDR2 FYNGKV, per germline (reference sequence). With 6 bases removed from V and 0 bases from J, the gap between germline ends came to 5 bases. CDR3 loop: CASRPVSNERLFF. The covered CDR3 bases are TGTGCCAGCAGGCCAGTTTCCAACGAAAGATTATTT.

On this clone: Gene names denote mouse genes. The CDR3 goes on 1 residue after the read ends, and that part is filled in from the germline J gene. The rearrangement links TRBV3 to TRBJ2-2; tentatively, D is TRBD1 (6 bases). Germline V gene lookup returns CDR1 SNHLY and CDR2 FYNGKV (reference sequence). V lost 0 bases, J lost 6 bases, and 11 bases lay in between. The CDR3 has 15 residues. The CDR3 loop reads CASSLAGQKAGQLYF. The DNA read from the CDR3 is TGTGCCAGCAGCTTAGCGGGACAAAAAGCCGGGCAGCTCTAC.

In the case of this clone: Gene names are mouse gene names. The read terminates 1 residue ahead of where the CDR3 ends, so the germline J gene completes it. The V gene is TRBV26, the J gene TRBJ2-5, with TRBD1 as a possible D gene (6 bases). This CDR3 contains 14 residues. V lost 0 bases and J lost 5, with 9 bases in between. CDR1 and CDR2 from the germline V gene are KGHPV and FQNQEV (reference sequence). CDR3 DNA, as far as it was read: TGTGCCAGCAGTCTGTCCAGGGGAGGAGACACCCAGTAC. Protein: CASSLSRGGDTQY. The complete CDR3 protein is CASSLSRGGDTQYF.

On this clone: Mouse germline and gene names are used. The read ends 1 residue early relative to the CDR3; the germline J gene fills the gap. The J gene is TRBJ2-2, the V gene TRBV26; the D is unclear. Trimming stripped 2 bases from V and 2 bases from J, with 6 bases between. The germline V gene has CDR1 KGHPV and CDR2 FQNQEV (reference sequence). The CDR3 runs 14 residues. The covered CDR3 bases are TGTGCCAGCAGTCTGGGGGTGAACACCGGGCAGCTCTAC. Its protein product is CASSLGVNTGQLY. The CDR3, in full, reads CASSLGVNTGQLYF.

Points on this clone: Each gene name is a mouse one. The read terminates 1 residue before the CDR3 end, so the remaining end is supplied by the germline J gene. J is TRBJ1-1 and V is TRBV26, with TRBD1 matching 10 bases. CDR1 is KGHPV, CDR2 FQNQEV, per germline (reference sequence). With 4 bases clipped from V and 5 bases from J, the junction kept 4 bases outside the gene matches. The CDR3 runs 14 residues. The CDR3 here is CASSRQGARTEVFF. The covered CDR3 bases are TGTGCCAGCAGTCGACAGGGGGCAAGGACAGAAGTCTTC.

Comments on this clone: Genes and germline come from the mouse. Read data end 1 residue before the CDR3 end; the end is taken from the germline J gene. The genes are TRBV24 and TRBJ2-3, with 9 bases aligning to TRBD1. V lost 4 bases and J lost 0; bases outside the gene matches: 5. The germline V gene has CDR1 KGHTA and CDR2 FRNEEI. The CDR3 consists of 16 residues. CDR3 DNA, as far as it was read: TGTGCCAGCAGTCGGGGACAGGGTCTGAGTGCAGAAACGCTGTAT. It codes for CASSRGQGLSAETLY. The CDR3 reads in full as CASSRGQGLSAETLYF.

Regarding this clone: Gene names and germline match the mouse. The read ends 1 residue shy of where the CDR3 ends; the end is completed using the germline J gene. The genes are TRBV26 and TRBJ1-2; D uncertain. The V gene's germline CDR1 is KGHPV and CDR2 FQNQEV (reference sequence). The ends were cut back, 0 bases at V and 0 bases at J, with 2 bases in the middle. The CDR3 has 13 residues. Here the CDR3 reads CASSLSANSDYTF. The sequenced part of the CDR3 DNA is TGTGCCAGCAGTCTGTCAGCAAACTCCGACTACACC.

This clone was observed a few times. The gene symbols are mouse symbols. The CDR3 end lies 1 residue beyond the end of the read and is filled in from the germline J gene. The chain uses TRBV26 and TRBJ1-6; TRBD1 might be the D (6 bases). TRBJ1-6 is marked as an open reading frame, function uncertain. The CDR3 covers 15 residues. The germline V and J ends were trimmed by 4 bases and 1 base, with 8 bases remaining between them. Germline V gene lookup returns CDR1 KGHPV and CDR2 FQNQEV (reference sequence). The CDR3 here is CASSRDISYNSPLYF. CDR3 bases read: TGTGCCAGCAGTCGGGACATATCCTATAATTCGCCCCTCTAC.

With respect to this clone: Mouse names are used for the genes. Sequencing ends 1 residue short of the CDR3 end; the germline J gene provides the rest. V is TRBV3 and J is TRBJ2-2; 8 bases fit TRBD2. This CDR3 contains 16 residues. CDR1 and CDR2 from the germline V gene are SNHLY and FYNGKV (reference sequence). V gave up 5 bases and J gave up 0 bases; unmatched junction bases: 5. The sequenced CDR3 bases are TGTGCCAGCAGCACGCGACTGGGGTCAAACACCGGGCAGCTCTAC. The encoded protein is CASSTRLGSNTGQLY. In full, the CDR3 is CASSTRLGSNTGQLYF.

This clone was found a few times. The gene symbols are mouse symbols. Read data end 1 residue before the CDR3 end; the end is taken from the germline J gene. This rearrangement joins TRBV4 to TRBJ2-4, with 8 bases aligning to TRBD1. CDR1 and CDR2 (germline): LGHDT, YNNKQL (reference sequence). CDR3 length: 14 residues. The V and J ends lost 5 bases and 6 bases, in that order; junction bases with no gene match: 7. CDR3 residues: CASSPRTGRNTLYF. The sequenced part of the CDR3 DNA is TGTGCCAGCAGCCCTCGGACAGGGCGGAACACCTTGTAC. Drawing the rest from reference TRBV4 and TRBJ2-4, the complete variable domain is ETAVFQTPNYHVTQVGNEVSFNCKQTLGHDTMYWYKQDSKKLLKIMFSYNNKQLIVNETVPRRFSPQSSDKAHLNLRIKSVEPEDSAVYLCASSPRTGRNTLYFGAGTRLSVL.

This clone was detected only a few times. Germline and genes here are mouse. The read gets to within 1 residue of the CDR3 end, and the germline J gene fills in the rest. The chain has TRBV3 and TRBJ1-3; TRBD1 might be the D (5 bases). The V gene's germline CDR1 is SNHLY and CDR2 FYNGKV (reference sequence). This CDR3 spans 16 amino acids. Trimming cost V 5 bases and J 1 base, with 15 bases left between them. The part of the CDR3 DNA that was read is TGTGCCAGCAGCCCCCGGGGGATTAGGTCTGGAAATACGCTCTAT. Translation: CASSPRGIRSGNTLY. Given in full, the CDR3 is CASSPRGIRSGNTLYF.

Comments on this clone: Mouse names are used for the genes. The read gets to within 1 residue of the CDR3 end, and the germline J gene fills in the rest. The V gene is TRBV4, the J gene TRBJ2-2; D may be TRBD1 (6 bases). With 5 bases removed from V and 4 bases from J, the gap between germline ends came to 14 bases. The CDR3 is made up of 15 amino acids. Germline V gene data show CDR1 as LGHDT and CDR2 as YNNKQL (reference sequence). CDR3 bases read: TGTGCCAGCAGCAGCAAAGGGGGAGGCACCGGGCAGCTCTAC. Its translation is CASSSKGGGTGQLY. From start to end, the CDR3 is CASSSKGGGTGQLYF. The entire variable domain, with the rest obtained from reference TRBV4 and TRBJ2-2, is as follows: ETAVFQTPNYHVTQVGNEVSFNCKQTLGHDTMYWYKQDSKKLLKIMFSYNNKQLIVNETVPRRFSPQSSDKAHLNLRIKSVEPEDSAVYLCASSSKGGGTGQLYFGEGSKLTVL.

With regard to this clone: Gene names follow the mouse nomenclature. The read halts 1 residue ahead of the CDR3 end, with the missing end drawn from the germline J gene. The chain links TRBV13-2 to TRBJ1-4; D is perhaps TRBD1 (6 bases). Germline loops: CDR1 NNHNN, CDR2 SYGAGS (reference sequence). V lost 2 bases and J lost 7, with 9 bases in between. This CDR3 comprises 13 residues. The CDR3 DNA, read in part, is TGTGCCAGCGGTGAAGGGGGGGGCGAAAGATTATTT. It specifies CASGEGGGERLF. The complete CDR3 reads CASGEGGGERLFF.

A note on this clone: Germline and genes: mouse. The read comes to an end 1 residue before the CDR3 does, leaving the germline J gene to fill in the end. The chain uses TRBV3 and TRBJ2-4, with D perhaps TRBD2 (6 bases). Germline V gives CDR1 SNHLY, CDR2 FYNGKV (reference sequence). The CDR3 has 15 amino acids. V lost 1 base to trimming and J lost 0 bases, with 8 bases between them. The CDR3 sequence is CASSLGLGSQNTLYF. The part of the CDR3 DNA that was read is TGTGCCAGCAGCTTAGGGCTGGGGAGTCAAAACACCTTGTAC.

Note on this clone: Mouse gene names apply. The CDR3 end is not reached by the read, which stops 1 residue before it; the germline J gene fills it in. The chain uses TRBV26 and TRBJ1-6; D gene ambiguous. TRBJ1-6 is known as an ORF, though its function is uncertain. This CDR3 is 14 amino acids long. Per the germline V gene, CDR1 is KGHPV and CDR2 is FQNQEV (reference sequence). Trimming took off 0 bases at V and 3 bases at J, with 3 bases between the two ends. The sequenced part of the CDR3 DNA is TGTGCCAGCAGTCTGTCCGGCTATAATTCGCCCCTCTAC. Its protein is CASSLSGYNSPLY. The entire CDR3 protein reads CASSLSGYNSPLYF.

A word on this clone: Gene names refer to mouse genes. The CDR3 end lies 1 residue beyond the end of the read and is filled in from the germline J gene. The rearrangement links TRBV19 to TRBJ1-6; D unresolved. TRBJ1-6 is an ORF; its function is uncertain. The CDR3 consists of 12 residues. CDR1 is FNHDT and CDR2 is SITEND in the germline V gene (reference sequence). The V end was cut by 6 bases, the J end by 4 bases, with 5 bases between. The CDR3 spells CASTQYNSPLYF. CDR3 bases read: TGTGCCAGCACCCAGTATAATTCGCCCCTCTAC.